This is a list of T cell receptor beta chains from one sample in a study of T-cell memory formation after mild COVID-19. From the 5' RACE reads, TCRdb called clonotypes with MiXCR, one entry per CDR3 protein. In the table there are roughly 160,000 distinct CDR3 sequences, under 14% of which are singletons. Sequencing was carried out using PBMCs or a T cell subset sorted from them (not recorded which). The source of these receptors is a man between 18 and 29 years old who had mild COVID-19 (a few samples of this study predate the infection). Cell type and time point are not known. Both conserved end residues are part of each CDR3.

length	J	V	CDR3
14	TRBJ1-4	TRBV7-2	CASSPDRGDEKLFF
16	TRBJ2-1	TRBV6-2/TRBV6-3	CASSPRWASSYNEQFF
13	TRBJ1-6	TRBV7-2	CASSLAGNSPLHF
15	TRBJ2-2	TRBV5-1	CASSSLTPNTGELFF
14	TRBJ2-1	TRBV7-3	CASSFVGGAGEQFF
13	TRBJ1-1	TRBV12-3/TRBV12-4	CASSPSLNTEAFF
13	TRBJ1-1	TRBV27	CASSFGGLTEAFF
23	TRBJ2-1	TRBV4-2	CASSQECGGGARLLMGSYNEQFF
13	TRBJ2-7	TRBV6-2/TRBV6-3	CAPPGGISYEQYF
14	TRBJ1-5	TRBV3-1	CASSQDTGVQPQHF
14	TRBJ1-5	TRBV2	CASSLGAGGQPQHF
13	TRBJ1-5	TRBV18	CASSPGGNQPQHF
15	TRBJ2-5	TRBV7-2	CASSSNGGQGETQYF
13	TRBJ2-5	TRBV5-1	CASRLGYRETQYF
17	TRBJ2-5	TRBV12-3/TRBV12-4	CATTQGATPWGQETQYF
17	TRBJ2-5	TRBV18	CASSPTSRLSGVETQYF
14	TRBJ1-1	TRBV6-6	CASTGTGRNTEAFF
13	TRBJ1-1	TRBV20-1	CSAREQPNTEAFF
16	TRBJ2-2	TRBV7-2	CASSLSGDRRTGELFF
16	TRBJ2-7	TRBV15	CATSRGHRDTNHPQYF
12	TRBJ2-3	TRBV20-1	CSARRETDTQYF
15	TRBJ2-3	TRBV14	CASSQDVAGADTQYF
15	TRBJ1-1	TRBV5-1	CASSTGSFVNTEAFF
14	TRBJ1-6	TRBV7-9	CASSFGQDNSPLHF
16	TRBJ2-5	TRBV3-1	CASSQGEGTPQETQYF
14	TRBJ1-2	TRBV30	CAWFFPRTNYGYTF
15	TRBJ2-2	TRBV20-1	CSASFGGGNTGELFF
18	TRBJ2-3	TRBV9	CASSVALMASGVADTQYF
17	TRBJ2-4	TRBV4-1	CASSQLNPGLAKNIQYF
13	TRBJ2-5	TRBV11-1	CASSLAPQGAQYF
13	TRBJ1-1	TRBV7-9	CASGGTAGTEAFF
16	TRBJ2-1	TRBV14	CASSQQGGPSYNEQFF
15	TRBJ2-2	TRBV5-1	CASSGQGPNTGELFF
15	TRBJ2-1	TRBV3-1	CASSQVPSSGNEQFF
15	TRBJ1-4	TRBV20-1	CSARGGTFANEKLFF
12	TRBJ2-1	TRBV6-6	CASSYGDSEQFF
13	TRBJ1-1	TRBV14	CASSQDPIGRAFF
12	TRBJ2-5	TRBV29-1	CSVGRNQETQYF
12	TRBJ1-2	TRBV20-1	CSAPDRDLGYTF
11	TRBJ1-4	TRBV7-9	CASTLGEKLFF